This T cell receptor (beta chain) was observed in a study of blood T cell repertoires in COVID-19. Turning to the study itself: COVID-19 samples collected from the United States, Italy and Spain covered acute and convalescent phases.

The junction had 7 bases not matched to a gene; V was cut back by 5 bases and J by 3 bases. Germline CDR1 is LGHDT and CDR2 is YNNKEL (reference sequence). The CDR3 runs 15 residues. Produced via immunoSEQ multiplex PCR; TCRdb's table is partial and in-frame only. Of some 110,000 clones detected, roughly 87% appear once; the ten largest clones hold over 7%. The TCR was taken from a human donor in a cohort sampled during active COVID-19. Sequencing was done on a sample of peripheral blood. The chain joins TRBV3-1 (or the pseudogene TRBV3-2) to TRBJ2-3; 8 bases match TRBD1. In DNA, the CDR3 is TGTGCCAGCAGCAAGACAGGGGTTGGTACAGATACGCAGTATTTT. Amino acids: CASSKTGVGTDTQYF.